This TCR beta chain was obtained from a study of beta chain features in type 1 diabetes. Study context: Healthy donors and patients had similar age, gender and cell yields. Study conclusions and caveats: Patients with type 1 diabetes carried fewer insertions and had more deletions at their VDJ junctions. Researchers reported that naive, central memory and Treg TCRB repertoires appeared more similar in patients than in healthy donors.

Per germline, CDR1 SGHRS and CDR2 YFSETQ. With V trimmed by 3 bases and J by 6 bases, 8 bases remained unmatched. The CDR3 runs to 15 residues. Every isolated RNA sample was fully reverse transcribed, so sequencing captured expressed TCRB transcripts. The study sequenced naive, central memory and regulatory T cell samples to an average of roughly 3.4 million reads. Data came from immunoSEQ multiplex PCR; TCRdb stores just in-frame clones and leaves some out. Of 900,000 or so clones in the sample, roughly a sixth were seen once. A remark on this clone: What it binds is not known.

The TCR was taken from a woman aged 18-29 years in good health. The rearrangement joins TRBV5-1 to TRBJ2-2, with TRBD1 matching 7 bases. The material sequenced was naive CD4+ T cells from blood. CDR3 DNA: TGCGCCAGCAGCTCCCGGACAGGCCTGGCCGGGGAGCTGTTTTTT. It encodes CASSSRTGLAGELFF.